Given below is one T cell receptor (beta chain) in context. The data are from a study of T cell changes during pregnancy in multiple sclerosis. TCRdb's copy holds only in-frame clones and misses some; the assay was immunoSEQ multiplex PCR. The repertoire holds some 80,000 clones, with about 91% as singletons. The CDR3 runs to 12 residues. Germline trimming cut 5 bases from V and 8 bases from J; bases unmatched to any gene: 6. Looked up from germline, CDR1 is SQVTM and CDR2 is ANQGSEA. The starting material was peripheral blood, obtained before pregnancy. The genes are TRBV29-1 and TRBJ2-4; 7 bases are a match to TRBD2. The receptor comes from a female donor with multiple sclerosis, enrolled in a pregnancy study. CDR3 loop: CSVLGGGDIQYF. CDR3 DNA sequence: TGCAGCGTTCTGGGGGGGGGAGACATTCAGTACTTC.